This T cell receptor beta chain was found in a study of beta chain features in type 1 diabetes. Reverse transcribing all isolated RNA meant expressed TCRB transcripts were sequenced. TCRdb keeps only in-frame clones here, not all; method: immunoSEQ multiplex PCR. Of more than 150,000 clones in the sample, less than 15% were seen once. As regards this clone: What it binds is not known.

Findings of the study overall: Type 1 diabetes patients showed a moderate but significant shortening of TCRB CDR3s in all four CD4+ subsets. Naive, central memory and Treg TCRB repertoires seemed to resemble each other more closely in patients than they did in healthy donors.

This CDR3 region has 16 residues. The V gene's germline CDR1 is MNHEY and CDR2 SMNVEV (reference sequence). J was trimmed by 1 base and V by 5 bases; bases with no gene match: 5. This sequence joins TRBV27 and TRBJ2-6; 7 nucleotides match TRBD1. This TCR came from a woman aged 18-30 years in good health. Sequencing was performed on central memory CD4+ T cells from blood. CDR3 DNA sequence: TGTGCCAGCAGTCTCAACAGGGGATCTGGGGCCAACGTCCTGACTTTC. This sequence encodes CASSLNRGSGANVLTF.